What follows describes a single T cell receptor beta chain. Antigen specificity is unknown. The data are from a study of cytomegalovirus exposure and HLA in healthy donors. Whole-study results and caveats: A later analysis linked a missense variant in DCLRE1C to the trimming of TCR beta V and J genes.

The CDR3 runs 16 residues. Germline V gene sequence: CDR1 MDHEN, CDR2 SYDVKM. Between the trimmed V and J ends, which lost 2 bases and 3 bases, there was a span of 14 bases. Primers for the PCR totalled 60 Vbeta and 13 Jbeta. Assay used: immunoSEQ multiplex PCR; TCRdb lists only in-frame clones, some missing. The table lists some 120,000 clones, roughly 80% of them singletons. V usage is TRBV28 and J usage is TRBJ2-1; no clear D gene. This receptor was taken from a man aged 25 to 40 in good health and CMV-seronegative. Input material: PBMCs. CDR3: CASSLHTQTLYNEQFF. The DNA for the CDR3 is TGTGCCAGCAGTTTACATACACAAACCCTCTACAATGAGCAGTTCTTC.